This T cell receptor (beta chain) is drawn from a study of blood T cell repertoires in COVID-19. Study details: There were acute and convalescent COVID-19 samples, and they came from the United States, Italy and Spain. From T cells, B-cell-depleted T cells, or PBMCs came the material, which was cDNA or gDNA.

Enrollment of patients from Seattle took place during active infection, with longitudinal follow-up. With 0 bases clipped from V and 4 bases from J, the junction kept 13 bases outside the gene matches. The CDR3 is 18 residues long. The germline CDR1 and CDR2 sequences are ENHRY and SYGVKD. Using immunoSEQ multiplex PCR, the repertoire was profiled, and TCRdb retains in-frame clones only, with some absent. The sample has fewer than 450,000 clones, approximately 91% seen once. Material for sequencing was peripheral blood. The rearrangement uses TRBV10-3 and TRBJ2-5; TRBD2 matches 8 bases. The sequence came from a woman aged 70-85 years with COVID-19, enrolled during active disease. Written as DNA, the CDR3 is TGTGCCATCAGTGAGTCGCTCGGCGGGGGGTCAGCTTCAGAGACCCAGTACTTC. This gives the protein CAISESLGGGSASETQYF.